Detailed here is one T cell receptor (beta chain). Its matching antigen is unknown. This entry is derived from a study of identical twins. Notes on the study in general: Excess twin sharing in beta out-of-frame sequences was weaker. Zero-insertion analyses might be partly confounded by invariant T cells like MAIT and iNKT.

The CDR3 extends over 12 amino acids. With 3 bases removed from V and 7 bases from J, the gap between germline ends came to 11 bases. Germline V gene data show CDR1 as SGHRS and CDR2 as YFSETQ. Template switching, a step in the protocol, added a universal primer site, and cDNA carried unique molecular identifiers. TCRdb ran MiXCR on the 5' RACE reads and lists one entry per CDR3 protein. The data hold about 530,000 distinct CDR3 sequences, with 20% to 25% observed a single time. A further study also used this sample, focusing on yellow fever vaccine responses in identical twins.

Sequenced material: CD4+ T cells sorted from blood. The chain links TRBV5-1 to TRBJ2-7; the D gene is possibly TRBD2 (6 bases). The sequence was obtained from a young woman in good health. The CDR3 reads CASSSGTGEQYF. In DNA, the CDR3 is TGCGCCAGCAGCTCCGGGACTGGAGAGCAGTACTTC.